These T cell receptor beta chains were read from a single sample in a study of cytomegalovirus exposure and HLA in healthy donors. Assay: immunoSEQ multiplex PCR; the TCRdb copy retains only in-frame clones and omits some. The data show hundreds of thousands of clones, with just under 80% seen just once and more than 0.45% held by the top ten. Material: PBMCs. These receptors originate from a boy younger than 18 in good health and CMV-seronegative. CDR3s include the opening cysteine and the closing phenylalanine or tryptophan.

v_gene	j_gene	CDR3aa
TRBV11-3	TRBJ2-5	CASSSTSGSGTQYF
TRBV7-6	TRBJ1-6	CASSIRDRLSSPLHF
TRBV6-5	TRBJ1-4	CASSYSTAGGQKLFF
TRBV27	TRBJ2-7	CASSLSSVTSYEQYF
TRBV7-8	TRBJ2-7	CASSLALAGGGSYEQYF
TRBV7-3	TRBJ2-6	CASSRSGDSGANVLTF
TRBV9	TRBJ1-1	CASSVTDGNTEAFF
TRBV27	TRBJ1-2	CASFSGSYGYTF
TRBV5-5	TRBJ2-7	CASSTRQGSDYEQYF
TRBV5-1	TRBJ2-7	CASSLDGWQAVGEQYF
TRBV7-9	TRBJ1-4	CASSLFGTGEEKLFF
TRBV30	TRBJ2-7	CAWSRRGPSHEQYF
TRBV11-3	TRBJ1-2	CASSSPERSPNYGYTF
TRBV11-2	TRBJ1-4	CATSGTAREKLFF
TRBV7-3	TRBJ1-1	CASSFNTGLEAFF
TRBV27	TRBJ1-2	CASSLSRDLYGYTF
TRBV29-1	TRBJ2-3	CSAGKTSGVTDTQYF
TRBV10-2	TRBJ1-5	CASSESFPTGSQPQHF
TRBV6-5	TRBJ1-1	CASSYGAEAFF